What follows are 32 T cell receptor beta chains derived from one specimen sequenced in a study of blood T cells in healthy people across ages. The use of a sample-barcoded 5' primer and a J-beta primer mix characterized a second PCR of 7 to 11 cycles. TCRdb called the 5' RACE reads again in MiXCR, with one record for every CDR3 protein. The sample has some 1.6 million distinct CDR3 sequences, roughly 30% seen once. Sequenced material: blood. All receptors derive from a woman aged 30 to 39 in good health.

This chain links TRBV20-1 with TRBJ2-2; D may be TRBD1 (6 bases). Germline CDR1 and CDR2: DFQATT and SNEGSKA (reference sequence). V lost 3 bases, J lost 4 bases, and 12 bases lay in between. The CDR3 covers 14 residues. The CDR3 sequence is CSASWGLGTGELFF. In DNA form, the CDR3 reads TGCAGTGCTAGCTGGGGGCTTGGCACCGGGGAGCTGTTTTTT.

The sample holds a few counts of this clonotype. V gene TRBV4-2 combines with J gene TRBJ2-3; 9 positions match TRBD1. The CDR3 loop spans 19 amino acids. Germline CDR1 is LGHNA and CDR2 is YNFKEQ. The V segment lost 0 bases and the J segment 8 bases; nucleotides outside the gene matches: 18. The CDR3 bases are TGTGCCAGCAGCCAAGATGGGGGCCGGGGGACAGGGACCTGGGGTACGCAGTATTTT. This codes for CASSQDGGRGTGTWGTQYF.

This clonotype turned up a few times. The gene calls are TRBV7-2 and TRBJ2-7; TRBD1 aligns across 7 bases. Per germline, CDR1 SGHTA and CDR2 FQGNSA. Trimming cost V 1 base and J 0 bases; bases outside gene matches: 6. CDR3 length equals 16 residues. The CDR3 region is CASSLGGTVGSYEQYF. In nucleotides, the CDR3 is TGTGCCAGCAGCTTAGGGGGGACAGTTGGCTCCTACGAGCAGTACTTC.

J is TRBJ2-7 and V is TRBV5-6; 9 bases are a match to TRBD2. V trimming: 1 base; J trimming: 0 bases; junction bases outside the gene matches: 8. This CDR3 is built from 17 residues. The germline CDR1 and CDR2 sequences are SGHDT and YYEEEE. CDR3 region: CASSLKLAGPVSYEQYF. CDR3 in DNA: TGTGCCAGCAGCTTGAAACTAGCGGGTCCCGTCTCCTACGAGCAGTACTTC.

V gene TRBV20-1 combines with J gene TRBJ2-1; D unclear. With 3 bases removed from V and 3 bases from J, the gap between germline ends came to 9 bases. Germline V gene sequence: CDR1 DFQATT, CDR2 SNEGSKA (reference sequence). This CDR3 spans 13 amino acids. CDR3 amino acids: CSASGPVYNEQFF. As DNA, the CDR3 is TGCAGTGCTAGCGGGCCAGTCTACAATGAGCAGTTCTTC.

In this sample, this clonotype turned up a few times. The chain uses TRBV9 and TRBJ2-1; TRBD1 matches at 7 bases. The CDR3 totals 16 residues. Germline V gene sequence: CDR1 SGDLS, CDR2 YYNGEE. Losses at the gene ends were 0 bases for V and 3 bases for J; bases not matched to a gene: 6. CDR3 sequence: CASSVAEGALYNEQFF. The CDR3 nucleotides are TGTGCCAGCAGCGTAGCCGAGGGGGCCCTCTACAATGAGCAGTTCTTC.

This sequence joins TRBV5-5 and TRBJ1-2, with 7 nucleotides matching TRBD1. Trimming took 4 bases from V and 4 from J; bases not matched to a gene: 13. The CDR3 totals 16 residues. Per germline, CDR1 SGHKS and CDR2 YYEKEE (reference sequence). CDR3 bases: TGTGCCAGCAGCGCGCGCGTGGGACAGAATTTCTATGGCTACACCTTC. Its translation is CASSARVGQNFYGYTF.

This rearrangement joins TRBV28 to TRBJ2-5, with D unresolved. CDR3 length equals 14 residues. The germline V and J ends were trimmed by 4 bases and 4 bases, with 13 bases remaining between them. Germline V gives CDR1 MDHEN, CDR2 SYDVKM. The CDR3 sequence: CASSSISGPETQYF. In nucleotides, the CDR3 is TGTGCCAGCAGTTCTATTTCCGGGCCAGAGACCCAGTACTTC.

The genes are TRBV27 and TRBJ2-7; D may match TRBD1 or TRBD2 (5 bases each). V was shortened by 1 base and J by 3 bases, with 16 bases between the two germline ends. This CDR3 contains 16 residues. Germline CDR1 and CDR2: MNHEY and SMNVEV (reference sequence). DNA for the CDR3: TGTGCCAGCAGTTTATTTGTGGGACCCGCCGTCTACGAGCAGTACTTC. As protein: CASSLFVGPAVYEQYF.

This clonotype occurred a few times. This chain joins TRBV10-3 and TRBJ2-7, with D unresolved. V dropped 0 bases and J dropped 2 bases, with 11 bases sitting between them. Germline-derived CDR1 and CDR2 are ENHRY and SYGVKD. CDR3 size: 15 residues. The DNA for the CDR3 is TGTGCCATCAGTGAGTCCTCCGACAAAACCTACGAGCAGTACTTC. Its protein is CAISESSDKTYEQYF.

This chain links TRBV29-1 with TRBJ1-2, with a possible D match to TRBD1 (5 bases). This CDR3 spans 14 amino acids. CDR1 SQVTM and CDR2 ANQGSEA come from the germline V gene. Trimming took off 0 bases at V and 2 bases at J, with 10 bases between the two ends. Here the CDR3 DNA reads TGCAGCGTTGAAGAGGGACTGGGGAACTATGGCTACACCTTC. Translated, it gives CSVEEGLGNYGYTF.

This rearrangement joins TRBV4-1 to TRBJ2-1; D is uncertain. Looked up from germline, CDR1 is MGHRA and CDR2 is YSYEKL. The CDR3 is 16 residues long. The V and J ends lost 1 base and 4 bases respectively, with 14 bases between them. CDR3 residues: CASSQAGARFYNEQFF. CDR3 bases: TGCGCCAGCAGCCAAGCAGGAGCGAGATTTTACAATGAGCAGTTCTTC.

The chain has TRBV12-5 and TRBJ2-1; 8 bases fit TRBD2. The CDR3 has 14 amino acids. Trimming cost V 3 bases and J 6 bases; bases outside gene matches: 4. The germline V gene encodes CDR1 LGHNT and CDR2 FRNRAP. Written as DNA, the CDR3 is TGTGCTAGTGGTTTCGGGACTAGAGGCAATGAGCAGTTCTTC. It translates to CASGFGTRGNEQFF. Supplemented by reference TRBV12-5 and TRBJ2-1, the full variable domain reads DARVTQTPRHKVTEMGQEVTMRCQPILGHNTVFWYRQTMMQGLELLAYFRNRAPLDDSGMPKDRFSAEMPDATLATLKIQPSEPRDSAVYFCASGFGTRGNEQFFGPGTRLTVL.

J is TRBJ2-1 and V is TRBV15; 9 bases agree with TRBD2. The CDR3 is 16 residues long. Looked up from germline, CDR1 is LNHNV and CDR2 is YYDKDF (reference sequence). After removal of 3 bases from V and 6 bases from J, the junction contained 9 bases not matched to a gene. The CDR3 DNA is TGTGCCACCAGCAGGCATCTAGCGGGAATAGGCAATGAGCAGTTCTTC. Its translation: CATSRHLAGIGNEQFF.

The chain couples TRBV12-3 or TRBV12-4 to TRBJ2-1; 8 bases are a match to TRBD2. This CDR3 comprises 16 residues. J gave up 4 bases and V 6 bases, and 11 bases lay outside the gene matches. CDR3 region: CASRKSGSLGYNEQFF. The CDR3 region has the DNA TGTGCCAGCAGGAAGAGCGGGAGTCTGGGGTACAATGAGCAGTTCTTC.

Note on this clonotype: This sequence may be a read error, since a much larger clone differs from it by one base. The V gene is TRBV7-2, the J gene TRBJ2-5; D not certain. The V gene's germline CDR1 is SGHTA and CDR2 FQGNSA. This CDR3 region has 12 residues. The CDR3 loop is CASTLLSETQYF. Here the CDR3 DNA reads TGTGCCAGCACCTTACTGTCAGAGACCCAGTACTTC.

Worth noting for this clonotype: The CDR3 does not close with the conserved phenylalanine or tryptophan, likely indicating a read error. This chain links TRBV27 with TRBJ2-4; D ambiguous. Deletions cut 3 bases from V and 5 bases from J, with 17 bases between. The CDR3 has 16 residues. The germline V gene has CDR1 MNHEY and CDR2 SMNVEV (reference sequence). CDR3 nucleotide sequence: TGTGCCAGCAGTTTGCAACCATTTAAGGGCGAAAACATTCAGTACGTC. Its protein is CASSLQPFKGENIQYV.

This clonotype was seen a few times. The CDR3 DNA is TGTGCCAGCAGTGGCGGAACTAGAGGGAAGACCCAGTACTTC. Translation: CASSGGTRGKTQYF. This rearrangement joins TRBV28 to TRBJ2-5; tentatively, D is TRBD2 (5 bases). V lost 5 bases and J lost 6, with 16 bases in between. The CDR3 has 14 residues. The germline V gene encodes CDR1 MDHEN and CDR2 SYDVKM.

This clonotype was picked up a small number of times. As DNA, the CDR3 is TGTGCCAGCAGGCGTAACAGCGCTGAAGCTTTCTTT. Its translation is CASRRNSAEAFF. The chain uses TRBV12-3 or TRBV12-4 and TRBJ1-1; the D is unclear. Trimming pared 6 bases from V and 6 bases from J, leaving 11 bases between. This CDR3 is 12 amino acids long.

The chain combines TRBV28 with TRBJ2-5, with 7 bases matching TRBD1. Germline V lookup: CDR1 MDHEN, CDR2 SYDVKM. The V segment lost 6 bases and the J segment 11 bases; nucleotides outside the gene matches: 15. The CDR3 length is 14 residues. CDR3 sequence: CASSPQGQWSEQYF. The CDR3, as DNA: TGTGCCAGCAGCCCCCAGGGACAGTGGTCGGAGCAGTACTTC.

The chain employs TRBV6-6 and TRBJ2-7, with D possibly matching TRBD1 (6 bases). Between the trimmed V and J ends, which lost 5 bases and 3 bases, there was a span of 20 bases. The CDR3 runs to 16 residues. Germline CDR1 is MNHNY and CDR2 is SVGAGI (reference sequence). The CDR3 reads CASSDQPGHRLYEQYF. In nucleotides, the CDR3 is TGTGCCAGCAGTGACCAACCGGGACACAGGCTCTACGAGCAGTACTTC.

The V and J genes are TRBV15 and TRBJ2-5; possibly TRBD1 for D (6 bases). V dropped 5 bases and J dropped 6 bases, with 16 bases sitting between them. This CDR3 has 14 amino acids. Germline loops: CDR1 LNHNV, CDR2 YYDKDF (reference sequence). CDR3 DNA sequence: TGTGCCACCAGCGCCCCACAGGGCTTGAAGACCCAGTACTTC. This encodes CATSAPQGLKTQYF.

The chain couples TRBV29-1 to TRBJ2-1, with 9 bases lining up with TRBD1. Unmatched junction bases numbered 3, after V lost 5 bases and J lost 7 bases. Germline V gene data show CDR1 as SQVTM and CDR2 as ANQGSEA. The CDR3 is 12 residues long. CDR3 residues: CSVRQGGNEQFF. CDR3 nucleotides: TGCAGCGTTCGACAGGGGGGGAATGAGCAGTTCTTC.

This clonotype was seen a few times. As DNA, the CDR3 is TGTGCCACCAGCACCTCCGGGACTGCCTCCTACAATGAGCAGTTCTTC. It codes for CATSTSGTASYNEQFF. The gene calls are TRBV15 and TRBJ2-1, with D possibly TRBD2 on 6 matching bases. CDR3 size: 16 residues. V gave up 4 bases and J gave up 0 bases, with 13 bases separating them. Looked up from germline, CDR1 is LNHNV and CDR2 is YYDKDF (reference sequence).

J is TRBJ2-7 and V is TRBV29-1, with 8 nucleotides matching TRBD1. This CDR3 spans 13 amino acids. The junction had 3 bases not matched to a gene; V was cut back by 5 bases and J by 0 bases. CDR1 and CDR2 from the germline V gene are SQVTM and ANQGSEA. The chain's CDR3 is CSVQDRASYEQYF. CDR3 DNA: TGCAGCGTTCAGGACAGGGCCTCCTACGAGCAGTACTTC.

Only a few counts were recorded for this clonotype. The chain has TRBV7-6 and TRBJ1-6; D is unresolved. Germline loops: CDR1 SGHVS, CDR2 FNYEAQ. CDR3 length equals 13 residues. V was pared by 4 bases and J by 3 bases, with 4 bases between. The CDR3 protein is CASSSDYNSPLHF. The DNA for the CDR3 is TGTGCCAGCAGCTCGGACTATAATTCACCCCTCCACTTT.

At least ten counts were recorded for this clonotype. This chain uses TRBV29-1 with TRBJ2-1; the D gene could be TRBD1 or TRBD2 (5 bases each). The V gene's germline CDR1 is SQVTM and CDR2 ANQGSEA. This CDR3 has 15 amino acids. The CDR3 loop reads CITEGWQGSYNEQFF. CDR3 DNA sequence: TGCATTACAGAGGGATGGCAGGGATCGTACAATGAGCAGTTCTTC.

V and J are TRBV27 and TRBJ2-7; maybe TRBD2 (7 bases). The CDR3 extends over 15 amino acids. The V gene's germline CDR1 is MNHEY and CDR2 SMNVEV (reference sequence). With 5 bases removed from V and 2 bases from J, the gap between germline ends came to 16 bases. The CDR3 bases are TGTGCCAGCAGTACTTTGGGGGGGGCCACCTACGAGCAGTACTTC. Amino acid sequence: CASSTLGGATYEQYF.

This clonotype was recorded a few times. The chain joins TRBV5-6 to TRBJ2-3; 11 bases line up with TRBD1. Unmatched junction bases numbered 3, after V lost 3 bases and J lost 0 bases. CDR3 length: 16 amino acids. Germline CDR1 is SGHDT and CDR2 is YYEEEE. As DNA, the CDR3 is TGTGCCAGCAGCTGGACAGGGGGCGGTAGCACAGATACGCAGTATTTT. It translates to CASSWTGGGSTDTQYF.

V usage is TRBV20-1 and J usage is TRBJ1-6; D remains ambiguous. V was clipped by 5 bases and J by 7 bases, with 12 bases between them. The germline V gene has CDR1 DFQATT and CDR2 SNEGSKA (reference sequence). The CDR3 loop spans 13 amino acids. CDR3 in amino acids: CSAYVQRNSPLHF. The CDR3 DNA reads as TGCAGTGCTTACGTACAGAGGAATTCACCCCTCCACTTT.

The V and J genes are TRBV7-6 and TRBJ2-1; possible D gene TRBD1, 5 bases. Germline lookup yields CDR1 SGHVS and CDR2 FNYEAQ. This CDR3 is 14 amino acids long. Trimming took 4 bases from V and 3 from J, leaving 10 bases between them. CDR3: CASSWGQDYNEQFF. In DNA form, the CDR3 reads TGTGCCAGCAGCTGGGGCCAGGACTACAATGAGCAGTTCTTC. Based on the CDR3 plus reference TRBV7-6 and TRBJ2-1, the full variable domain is GAGVSQSPRYKVTKRGQDVALRCDPISGHVSLYWYRQALGQGPEFLTYFNYEAQQDKSGLPNDRFSAERPEGSISTLTIQRTEQRDSAMYRCASSWGQDYNEQFFGPGTRLTVL.

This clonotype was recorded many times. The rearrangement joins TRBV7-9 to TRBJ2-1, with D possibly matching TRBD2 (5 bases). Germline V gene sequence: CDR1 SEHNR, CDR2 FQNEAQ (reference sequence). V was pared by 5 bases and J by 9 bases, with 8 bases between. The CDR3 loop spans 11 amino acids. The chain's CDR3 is CASSRSGEQFF. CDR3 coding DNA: TGTGCCAGCAGCAGGAGCGGTGAGCAGTTCTTC.